Listed below are T cell receptor beta chains from one sample, sequenced in a study of T cell responses to AZD1222 COVID-19 vaccine. Sequencing used immunoSEQ multiplex PCR; TCRdb keeps in-frame clones, though not all of them. Found here are roughly 110,000 clones, roughly nine tenths of them singletons; the top ten hold less than 6%. This specimen was peripheral blood, taken 28 days after the second AZD1222 dose. These receptors were collected from an adult who received the AZD1222 COVID-19 vaccine. CDR3s include the opening cysteine and the closing phenylalanine or tryptophan. Each record gives: CDR3 DNA, CDR3 protein, J gene, clone size, V gene, D gene. A D gene is named only where the DNA matches it firmly. Clone size, where shown, is once, few, many, or a class for clones that have expanded.

CDR3 DNA: TGTGCCAGCAGCTTGGGACAGGGAACGAACTATGGCTACACCTTC
CDR3 protein: CASSLGQGTNYGYTF
J gene: TRBJ1-2
clone size: few
V gene: TRBV5-4
D gene: TRBD1

CDR3 DNA: TGTGCCAGCAGTTTATCGACTGAAAAACTGTTTTTT
CDR3 protein: CASSLSTEKLFF
J gene: TRBJ1-4
clone size: NA
V gene: TRBV6-2/TRBV6-3
D gene: NA

CDR3 DNA: TGTGCCAGTAGTATACAGGGGAGCTCCTACGAGCAGTACTTC
CDR3 protein: CASSIQGSSYEQYF
J gene: TRBJ2-7
clone size: NA
V gene: TRBV19
D gene: NA

CDR3 DNA: TGTGCCACCTTGGGCCCCGGGACAGATAGCAATCAGCCCCAGCATTTT
CDR3 protein: CATLGPGTDSNQPQHF
J gene: TRBJ1-5
clone size: NA
V gene: TRBV28
D gene: TRBD1

CDR3 DNA: TGTGCCAGCAGCTTGGAGAGGGGATGGGCAGATACGCAGTATTTT
CDR3 protein: CASSLERGWADTQYF
J gene: TRBJ2-3
clone size: NA
V gene: TRBV5-6
D gene: NA

CDR3 DNA: TGTGCCAGCAGCCGGGGGGAGGATGAAAAACTGTTTTTT
CDR3 protein: CASSRGEDEKLFF
J gene: TRBJ1-4
clone size: NA
V gene: TRBV3-1/TRBV3-2
D gene: NA

CDR3 DNA: TGTGCCAGCTGTTCCGGGACAGGGAATTTCTATGGCTACACCTTC
CDR3 protein: CASCSGTGNFYGYTF
J gene: TRBJ1-2
clone size: NA
V gene: TRBV6-2/TRBV6-3
D gene: TRBD1

CDR3 DNA: TGTGCCAGCAGCCAAACTCGGGGTGCTACAGATACGCAGTATTTT
CDR3 protein: CASSQTRGATDTQYF
J gene: TRBJ2-3
clone size: NA
V gene: TRBV3-1/TRBV3-2
D gene: NA

CDR3 DNA: TGTGCCTGGAGCTTGAAGGGCAATCAGCCCCAGCATTTT
CDR3 protein: CAWSLKGNQPQHF
J gene: TRBJ1-5
clone size: NA
V gene: TRBV30
D gene: NA

CDR3 DNA: TGTGCCAGCAGTTGGACAGGCCCTCTCGAGCAGTACTTC
CDR3 protein: CASSWTGPLEQYF
J gene: TRBJ2-7
clone size: NA
V gene: TRBV27
D gene: TRBD1

CDR3 DNA: TGTGCCAGCAGTTTAGGCGGAGCGGGGGGGGGAGATACGCAGTATTTT
CDR3 protein: CASSLGGAGGGDTQYF
J gene: TRBJ2-3
clone size: NA
V gene: TRBV6-2/TRBV6-3
D gene: TRBD2

CDR3 DNA: TGTGCCAGCAGTGGATCGACCGGGACAGGGGGCGGAAACACCATATATTTT
CDR3 protein: CASSGSTGTGGGNTIYF
J gene: TRBJ1-3
clone size: NA
V gene: TRBV28
D gene: TRBD1

CDR3 DNA: TGTGCCAGCAGCCACCGGGGCGCGGGGTGGACCGGGGAGCTGTTTTTT
CDR3 protein: CASSHRGAGWTGELFF
J gene: TRBJ2-2
clone size: NA
V gene: TRBV3-1/TRBV3-2
D gene: NA

CDR3 DNA: TGTGCCAGCAGCTTAGTGGGGACAGCAACCCGCTCCTACGAGCAGTACTTC
CDR3 protein: CASSLVGTATRSYEQYF
J gene: TRBJ2-7
clone size: once
V gene: TRBV7-2
D gene: TRBD1

CDR3 DNA: TGTGCCAGCAGTCCTCCCCGACAGGTCACCGGGGAGCTGTTTTTT
CDR3 protein: CASSPPRQVTGELFF
J gene: TRBJ2-2
clone size: NA
V gene: TRBV28
D gene: NA

CDR3 DNA: TGTGCCAGCAGCTTGGAGGACGCCTCCTACAATGAGCAGTTCTTC
CDR3 protein: CASSLEDASYNEQFF
J gene: TRBJ2-1
clone size: NA
V gene: TRBV5-4
D gene: NA

CDR3 DNA: TGTGCCAGCAGGACCGGGACAGGGCTTTACGAGCAGTACTTC
CDR3 protein: CASRTGTGLYEQYF
J gene: TRBJ2-7
clone size: NA
V gene: TRBV28
D gene: TRBD1

CDR3 DNA: TGTGCCAGCAGCCCCGGTGTCGAGCAGTACTTC
CDR3 protein: CASSPGVEQYF
J gene: TRBJ2-7
clone size: once
V gene: TRBV7-2
D gene: NA

CDR3 DNA: TGTGCCTGGAGTCCGGGGGAGGACTACGAGCAGTACTTC
CDR3 protein: CAWSPGEDYEQYF
J gene: TRBJ2-7
clone size: NA
V gene: TRBV30
D gene: NA

CDR3 DNA: TGTGCCAGTAGCAGAAGGGGGGGGAGCATGAACACTGAAGCTTTCTTT
CDR3 protein: CASSRRGGSMNTEAFF
J gene: TRBJ1-1
clone size: NA
V gene: TRBV19
D gene: NA

CDR3 DNA: TGTGCCAGCAGCCCGGACTTCACAGATACGCAGTATTTT
CDR3 protein: CASSPDFTDTQYF
J gene: TRBJ2-3
clone size: NA
V gene: TRBV9
D gene: NA

CDR3 DNA: TGTGCCAGCAGCCAAGGCACTAGCGGGGCAGATACGCAGTATTTT
CDR3 protein: CASSQGTSGADTQYF
J gene: TRBJ2-3
clone size: NA
V gene: TRBV4-2
D gene: TRBD2

CDR3 DNA: TGTGCCATCAGTTCCCGACAGGGCCTAAATTCACCCCTCCACTTT
CDR3 protein: CAISSRQGLNSPLHF
J gene: TRBJ1-6
clone size: few
V gene: TRBV10-3
D gene: TRBD1

CDR3 DNA: TGTGCCAGCAGCCCCCCAGGGGGCAATGGCTACACCTTC
CDR3 protein: CASSPPGGNGYTF
J gene: TRBJ1-2
clone size: NA
V gene: TRBV7-9
D gene: TRBD1

CDR3 DNA: TGTGCCAGCAGCCATAGTGGGGGATACTATAGCAATCAGCCCCAGCATTTT
CDR3 protein: CASSHSGGYYSNQPQHF
J gene: TRBJ1-5
clone size: NA
V gene: TRBV7-9
D gene: NA

CDR3 DNA: TGTGCCAGCTCACCAACGGACAGGGAGGATGAGACCCAGTACTTC
CDR3 protein: CASSPTDREDETQYF
J gene: TRBJ2-5
clone size: NA
V gene: TRBV18
D gene: TRBD1

CDR3 DNA: TGCGCCAGCAGCCACGGACAGGGTGAAGCTTTCTTT
CDR3 protein: CASSHGQGEAFF
J gene: TRBJ1-1
clone size: NA
V gene: TRBV5-1
D gene: TRBD1

CDR3 DNA: TGTGCCAGCAGCTTAGTCGGCGGGGGGGCCTACAATGAGCAGTTCTTC
CDR3 protein: CASSLVGGGAYNEQFF
J gene: TRBJ2-1
clone size: few
V gene: TRBV7-2
D gene: TRBD2

CDR3 DNA: TGTGCCAGTTGCCCGATCCCAGGGGGCGGGACTGAAGCTTTCTTT
CDR3 protein: CASCPIPGGGTEAFF
J gene: TRBJ1-1
clone size: NA
V gene: TRBV19
D gene: TRBD1

CDR3 DNA: TGTGCCAGCAGTGGTGGACAGTTTAGCAATCAGCCCCAGCATTTT
CDR3 protein: CASSGGQFSNQPQHF
J gene: TRBJ1-5
clone size: NA
V gene: TRBV25-1
D gene: NA

CDR3 DNA: TGTGCCAGCAGTCCCACGGGGACCTATGGCTACACCTTC
CDR3 protein: CASSPTGTYGYTF
J gene: TRBJ1-2
clone size: NA
V gene: TRBV28
D gene: NA

CDR3 DNA: TGCAGCGCCGAAGCGGGGGCGGGCTATGGCTACACCTTC
CDR3 protein: CSAEAGAGYGYTF
J gene: TRBJ1-2
clone size: few
V gene: TRBV29-1
D gene: NA

CDR3 DNA: TGTGCCACCAGGGGACAGGGTAATGGGGGCTACACCTTC
CDR3 protein: CATRGQGNGGYTF
J gene: TRBJ1-2
clone size: once
V gene: TRBV28
D gene: TRBD1

CDR3 DNA: TGTGCCAGCAGCATACACCCGACGGCAGCGAACACCGGGGAGCTGTTTTTT
CDR3 protein: CASSIHPTAANTGELFF
J gene: TRBJ2-2
clone size: NA
V gene: TRBV5-5
D gene: NA

CDR3 DNA: TGTGCCAGCAGCCGAGGGACAGACGGTAGTCTGAACACTGAAGCTTTCTTT
CDR3 protein: CASSRGTDGSLNTEAFF
J gene: TRBJ1-1
clone size: NA
V gene: TRBV7-9
D gene: TRBD1

CDR3 DNA: TGTGCCAGCAGCCCCTTAAACACCGGGGAGCTGTTTTTT
CDR3 protein: CASSPLNTGELFF
J gene: TRBJ2-2
clone size: few
V gene: TRBV27
D gene: NA

CDR3 DNA: TGTGCCAGCAGCTTGGGAGGGGCCTCTGGAAACACCATATATTTT
CDR3 protein: CASSLGGASGNTIYF
J gene: TRBJ1-3
clone size: NA
V gene: TRBV5-4
D gene: NA

CDR3 DNA: TGTGCCAGCAGGTCTATTAGGTCGGCAAACTATGGCTACACCTTC
CDR3 protein: CASRSIRSANYGYTF
J gene: TRBJ1-2
clone size: once
V gene: TRBV5-5
D gene: NA

CDR3 DNA: TGTGCCAGCAGCCCAGCCAGGGGGAGTTTGGACGAGCAGTACTTC
CDR3 protein: CASSPARGSLDEQYF
J gene: TRBJ2-7
clone size: NA
V gene: TRBV16
D gene: TRBD1

CDR3 DNA: TGCGCCAGCAGCCAAGATTTGGGGTCCTACGAGCAGTACTTC
CDR3 protein: CASSQDLGSYEQYF
J gene: TRBJ2-7
clone size: NA
V gene: TRBV4-3
D gene: NA